A selection of T cell receptor beta chains follows, all from one sample in a study of T cell responses to AZD1222 COVID-19 vaccine. The assay was immunoSEQ multiplex PCR, and TCRdb's table has in-frame clones only and misses some. The top ten hold around 9.6% of the sample, which has approximately 100,000 clones, more than 75% seen once. The sequenced sample was peripheral blood, obtained 28 days after the second AZD1222 dose. The source is an adult who received the AZD1222 COVID-19 vaccine. Both conserved end residues are part of each CDR3. A D gene is named only where the DNA matches it firmly. Expanded clones get a size class; other rows say once, few or many, or leave the size out.

CDR3 DNA	CDR3 protein	V gene	J gene	D gene	clone size
TGTGCCAGCAGGACCCAATTCGGGACAGGGCATGAAGCTTTCTTT	CASRTQFGTGHEAFF	TRBV7-2	TRBJ1-1	TRBD1	NA
TGTGCCAGCAGCCGAGGACTGGGGGCAAGCACAGATACGCAGTATTTT	CASSRGLGASTDTQYF	TRBV14	TRBJ2-3	NA	NA
TGTGCCAGCACCATGAGCGGGAGGGCCACAGATACGCAGTATTTT	CASTMSGRATDTQYF	TRBV7-3	TRBJ2-3	TRBD2	NA
TGTGCCAGCAGTTTTGGTAATTCACCCCTCCACTTT	CASSFGNSPLHF	TRBV12-3/TRBV12-4	TRBJ1-6	NA	NA
TGTGCCAGCTCTTCCCGTGGGGGGGCCAACGTCCTGACTTTC	CASSSRGGANVLTF	TRBV5-4	TRBJ2-6	NA	NA
TGTGCCAGCAGCCCCAGACAGGATGGCGAGCAGTACTTC	CASSPRQDGEQYF	TRBV6-2/TRBV6-3	TRBJ2-7	NA	NA
TGCAGCGCGGGGACTAGCGGGATGATGGGTACGCAGTATTTT	CSAGTSGMMGTQYF	TRBV29-1	TRBJ2-3	TRBD2	NA
TGTGCCAGCGCGGGGGTTCAAGGCTTTGGCTACACCTTC	CASAGVQGFGYTF	TRBV14	TRBJ1-2	NA	NA
TGTGCCAGCAGTTACTTCCCAGGGGTGGGCTACACCTTC	CASSYFPGVGYTF	TRBV28	TRBJ1-2	NA	NA
TGTGCCAGCAGCTCGAATCCGGGACAGGGGAGGGATGAAAAACTGTTTTTT	CASSSNPGQGRDEKLFF	TRBV5-4	TRBJ1-4	TRBD1	few
TGCGCCAGCAGCGCTACAGGGGACGCTAACTATGGCTACACCTTC	CASSATGDANYGYTF	TRBV5-1	TRBJ1-2	TRBD1	NA
TGTGCCAGCAGCTCACGACAGGGAGTAAGGGATACGCAGTATTTT	CASSSRQGVRDTQYF	TRBV11-2	TRBJ2-3	TRBD1	NA
TGTGCCAGTAGAACAGGGAGGGATTCACCCCTCCACTTT	CASRTGRDSPLHF	TRBV19	TRBJ1-6	NA	NA
TGCAGTGCTAGTTTGGGAGGAGGGTCCTATGGCTACACCTTC	CSASLGGGSYGYTF	TRBV20-1	TRBJ1-2	NA	NA
TGCGCCAGCAGCCAAGGACTAAGACAAAACTCAAACAATGAGCAGTTCTTC	CASSQGLRQNSNNEQFF	TRBV4-3	TRBJ2-1	NA	NA
TGTGCCAGCAACCCCGGACGGGACAACTCCTACGAGCAGTACTTC	CASNPGRDNSYEQYF	TRBV6-5	TRBJ2-7	NA	NA